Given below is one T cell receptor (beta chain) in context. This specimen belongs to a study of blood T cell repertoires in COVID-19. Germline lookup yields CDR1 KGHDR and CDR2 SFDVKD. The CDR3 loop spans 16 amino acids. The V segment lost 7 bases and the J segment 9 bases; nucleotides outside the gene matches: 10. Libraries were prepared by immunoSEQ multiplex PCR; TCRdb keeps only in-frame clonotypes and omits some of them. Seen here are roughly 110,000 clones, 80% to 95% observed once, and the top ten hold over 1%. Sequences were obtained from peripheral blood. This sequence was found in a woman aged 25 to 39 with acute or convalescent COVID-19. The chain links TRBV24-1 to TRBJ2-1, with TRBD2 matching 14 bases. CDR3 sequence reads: CATRGPTSGRDGEQFF. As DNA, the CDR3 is TGTGCCACCAGGGGGCCGACTAGCGGGAGGGACGGTGAGCAGTTCTTC.